This entry features one T cell receptor beta chain sequence. Its cognate antigen is unknown. This sample was included in a study of shared clonotypes between healthy human individuals. Findings and limits, study-wide: Despite large depth, rarefaction showed incomplete sorted-subset sequencing.

Germline values: CDR1 SGHRS, CDR2 YFSETQ. There are 15 residues in the CDR3. V was clipped by 4 bases and J by 2 bases; unmatched bases: 6. The protocol was immunoSEQ multiplex PCR, while the TCRdb copy is restricted to in-frame clones and leaves out a portion. The table lists more than 900,000 clones, 75% to 85% of them singletons, with roughly 0.65% in the top ten. The V gene is TRBV5-1, the J gene TRBJ2-1; TRBD2 matches 7 bases. This receptor was identified in a man aged 18 to 29 in good health. Some clones in this sample may be carry-over from other donors' samples. The sample taken for sequencing was memory CD4+ T cells from PBMCs. Subset given: CD45RA-negative fraction. CDR3 protein: CASSAGLDPYNEQFF. In DNA, the CDR3 is TGCGCCAGCAGCGCTGGACTAGACCCCTACAATGAGCAGTTCTTC. Full variable domain (missing parts from reference TRBV5-1 and TRBJ2-1): KAGVTQTPRYLIKTRGQQVTLSCSPISGHRSVSWYQQTPGQGLQFLFEYFSETQRNKGNFPGRFSGRQFSNSRSEMNVSTLELGDSALYLCASSAGLDPYNEQFFGPGTRLTVL.